One and the same sample provided the 18 T cell receptor beta chains below, sequenced in a study of cytomegalovirus exposure and HLA in healthy donors. The primer mix had 60 Vbeta and 13 Jbeta primers. Assay: immunoSEQ multiplex PCR; the TCRdb copy retains only in-frame clones and omits some. The sample has under 250,000 clones, about 83% seen once. The sample consisted of PBMCs. The receptors stem from a woman aged 50 to 65 in good health and CMV-seropositive.

This chain links TRBV11-2 with TRBJ2-7; D may be TRBD2 (5 bases). Trimming shortened V by 5 bases and J by 3 bases, and 11 bases separated the two germline ends. The V gene's germline CDR1 is SGHAT and CDR2 FQNNGV. CDR3 length: 13 residues. The CDR3: CASSAGTLYEQYF. DNA of the CDR3: TGTGCCAGCAGCGCGGGTACCCTCTACGAGCAGTACTTC.

The chain couples TRBV9 to TRBJ2-5; 8 nucleotides align to TRBD2. This CDR3 comprises 14 residues. V shed 0 bases and J 2 bases; nucleotides not matched to a gene: 0. Germline CDR1 is SGDLS and CDR2 is YYNGEE. CDR3 residues: CASSVVAGQETQYF. In nucleotides, the CDR3 is TGTGCCAGCAGCGTAGTAGCGGGGCAAGAGACCCAGTACTTC.

The chain links TRBV13 to TRBJ2-7; no reliable D call. The V and J ends lost 4 bases and 5 bases respectively, with 9 bases between them. The V gene's germline CDR1 is PRHDT and CDR2 FYEKMQ (reference sequence). The CDR3 is 12 amino acids. CDR3 sequence: CASSSRWNEQYF. DNA of the CDR3: TGTGCCAGCAGCTCCAGGTGGAACGAGCAGTACTTC.

This clone has only a few counts. The gene calls are TRBV28 and TRBJ1-6, with TRBD1 matching over 10 bases. The V gene's germline CDR1 is MDHEN and CDR2 SYDVKM. Germline trimming cut 6 bases from V and 5 bases from J; bases unmatched to any gene: 7. This CDR3 is built from 16 residues. Here the CDR3 reads CASSTTGQGNNSPLHF. DNA for the CDR3: TGTGCCAGCAGCACTACGGGACAGGGGAATAATTCACCCCTCCACTTT.

This clone was seen only once. The chain has TRBV25-1 and TRBJ1-6, with D possibly being TRBD1 (5 bases). Per the germline V gene, CDR1 is MGHDK and CDR2 is SYGVNS. Trimming pared 4 bases from V and 10 bases from J, leaving 11 bases between. This CDR3 is 13 amino acids long. The DNA for the CDR3 is TGTGCCAGCAGTGTCCAGGGTAGCTCACCCCTCCACTTT. Protein product: CASSVQGSSPLHF. Variable domain in full (rest from reference TRBV25-1 and TRBJ1-6): EADIYQTPRYLVIGTGKKITLECSQTMGHDKMYWYQQDPGMELHLIHYSYGVNSTEKGDLSSESTVSRIRTEHFPLTLESARPSHTSQYLCASSVQGSSPLHFGNGTRLTVT.

The J gene is TRBJ2-5, the V gene TRBV30, with D maybe TRBD1 (5 bases). The CDR3 has 14 residues. V lost 2 bases and J 2 bases, leaving 12 bases between the germline ends. Germline V gene data show CDR1 as GTSNPN and CDR2 as SVGIG (reference sequence). The DNA of the CDR3 is TGTGCCTGGAGTTTTGGGGCAGTTCAAGAGACCCAGTACTTC. Translated, it gives CAWSFGAVQETQYF.

The chain employs TRBV7-6 and TRBJ2-7, with D perhaps matching TRBD1 (6 bases). Deletions cut 4 bases from V and 5 bases from J, with 24 bases between. Per germline, CDR1 SGHVS and CDR2 FNYEAQ. CDR3 length equals 17 residues. The CDR3 DNA reads TGTGCCAGCAGCTCTTCCCTAAGGGGGACCTTGAAAAACGAGCAGTACTTC. It translates to CASSSSLRGTLKNEQYF.

V gene TRBV7-2 combines with J gene TRBJ2-7; 9 bases are a match to TRBD1. The germline CDR1 and CDR2 sequences are SGHTA and FQGNSA. V lost 5 bases to trimming and J lost 6 bases; unmatched junction nucleotides: 8. The CDR3 sequence is 14 residues long. This chain's CDR3 is CASSRGDRAIEQYF. The DNA for the CDR3 is TGTGCCAGCAGCAGAGGGGACAGGGCGATCGAGCAGTACTTC.

V usage is TRBV6-5 and J usage is TRBJ1-3; 8 bases agree with TRBD1. V shed 4 bases and J 4 bases; nucleotides not matched to a gene: 9. Looked up from germline, CDR1 is MNHEY and CDR2 is SVGAGI. The CDR3 totals 16 residues. The chain's CDR3 is CASSSSDRGGGNTIYF. The CDR3 DNA is TGTGCCAGCAGTTCCTCCGACAGGGGAGGGGGAAACACCATATATTTT.

The rearrangement links TRBV5-1 to TRBJ2-1; 10 bases match TRBD2. The length of the CDR3 is 15 residues. J lost 4 bases, V lost 1 base, and 2 bases had no gene match. Germline CDR1 reads SGHRS; CDR2 reads YFSETQ. The CDR3 sequence: CASSLWTSGYNEQFF. Here the CDR3 DNA reads TGCGCCAGCAGCTTGTGGACTAGCGGTTACAATGAGCAGTTCTTC.

The chain is built from TRBV5-4 and TRBJ2-7; tentative D call: TRBD1 (5 bases). The germline V gene encodes CDR1 SGHNT and CDR2 YYREEE (reference sequence). V was shortened by 4 bases and J by 1 base, with 18 bases between the two germline ends. The CDR3 spans 16 residues. CDR3 in DNA: TGTGCCAGCAGCACCCAAGCCATAGGGGAATCCTACGAGCAGTACTTC. This translates into CASSTQAIGESYEQYF. Full variable domain (rest looked up from reference TRBV5-4 and TRBJ2-7): ETGVTQSPTHLIKTRGQQVTLRCSSQSGHNTVSWYQQALGQGPQFIFQYYREEENGRGNFPPRFSGLQFPNYSSELNVNALELDDSALYLCASSTQAIGESYEQYFGPGTRLTVT.

The chain couples TRBV5-1 to TRBJ1-4; unclear D gene. From germline, CDR1 is SGHRS and CDR2 YFSETQ. The V end was cut by 0 bases, the J end by 3 bases, with 3 bases between. The CDR3 extends over 13 amino acids. Here the CDR3 reads CASSLGPNEKLFF. The CDR3 region has the DNA TGCGCCAGCAGCTTGGGGCCTAATGAAAAACTGTTTTTT.

This chain uses TRBV15 with TRBJ2-5; tentatively, D is TRBD1 (6 bases). The CDR3 consists of 15 residues. Deletions cut 1 base from V and 1 base from J, with 10 bases between. Germline CDR1 LNHNV, CDR2 YYDKDF (reference sequence). The CDR3 DNA is TGTGCCACCAGCAGAGTGGGCAGGGGCCAAGAGACCCAGTACTTC. It encodes CATSRVGRGQETQYF.

The J gene is TRBJ2-1, the V gene TRBV9; D might be TRBD2 (5 bases). V was pared by 3 bases and J by 1 base, with 11 bases between. The CDR3 runs 15 residues. The germline V gene has CDR1 SGDLS and CDR2 YYNGEE. CDR3 sequence (DNA): TGTGCCAGCAGCGGGACTGGGGTGTCCTACAATGAGCAGTTCTTC. Translating gives CASSGTGVSYNEQFF. Together with reference TRBV9 and TRBJ2-1, the CDR3 gives the full variable domain: DSGVTQTPKHLITATGQRVTLRCSPRSGDLSVYWYQQSLDQGLQFLIQYYNGEERAKGNILERFSAQQFPDLHSELNLSSLELGDSALYFCASSGTGVSYNEQFFGPGTRLTVL.

To note about this clone: Other nucleotide sequences in the sample specify the same CDR3. CDR3 protein: CASSYSGQGGSPLHF. The CDR3 coding sequence is TGTGCCAGCAGTTACTCGGGACAGGGAGGTTCACCCCTCCACTTT. The chain carries TRBV6-5 and TRBJ1-6, with 9 nucleotides matching TRBD1. CDR3 size: 15 residues. With 0 bases clipped from V and 9 bases from J, the junction kept 3 bases outside the gene matches. Germline V gives CDR1 MNHEY, CDR2 SVGAGI.

There are a few counts of this clone. The chain combines TRBV28 with TRBJ1-2; no clear D gene. Between the trimmed V and J ends, which lost 6 bases and 0 bases, there was a span of 11 bases. The CDR3 is 14 amino acids. Per germline, CDR1 MDHEN and CDR2 SYDVKM. This CDR3 reads CASRDPDSNYGYTF. The CDR3 DNA reads TGTGCCAGCAGAGATCCAGACTCTAACTATGGCTACACCTTC.

This chain connects TRBV19 to TRBJ1-1; TRBD1 aligns across 8 bases. V gave up 4 bases and J gave up 4 bases; unmatched junction bases: 5. The germline gives CDR1 LNHDA, CDR2 SQIVND (reference sequence). The CDR3 sequence is 14 residues long. CDR3 in DNA: TGTGCCAGTAGTACAGGGGGCCTGATCACTGAAGCTTTCTTT. Amino acid sequence: CASSTGGLITEAFF.

The chain employs TRBV7-9 and TRBJ2-5, with 7 bases matching TRBD2. The CDR3 has 12 residues. Germline CDR1 and CDR2: SEHNR and FQNEAQ (reference sequence). Trimming cost V 6 bases and J 5 bases; bases outside gene matches: 3. The CDR3 here is CASRTSWETQYF. CDR3 nucleotides: TGTGCCAGCAGGACTAGCTGGGAGACCCAGTACTTC.